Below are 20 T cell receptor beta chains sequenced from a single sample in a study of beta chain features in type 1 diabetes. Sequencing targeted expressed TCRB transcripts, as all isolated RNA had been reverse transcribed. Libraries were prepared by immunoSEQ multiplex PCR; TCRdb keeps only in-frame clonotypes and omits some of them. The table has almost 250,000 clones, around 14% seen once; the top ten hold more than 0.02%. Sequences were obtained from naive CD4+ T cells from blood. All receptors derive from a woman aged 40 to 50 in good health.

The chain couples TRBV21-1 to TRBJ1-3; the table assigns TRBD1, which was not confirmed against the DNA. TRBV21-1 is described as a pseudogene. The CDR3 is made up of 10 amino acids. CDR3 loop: CASSGDREYF. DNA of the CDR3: TGTGCCAGCTCGGGGGACAGGGAATATTTT.

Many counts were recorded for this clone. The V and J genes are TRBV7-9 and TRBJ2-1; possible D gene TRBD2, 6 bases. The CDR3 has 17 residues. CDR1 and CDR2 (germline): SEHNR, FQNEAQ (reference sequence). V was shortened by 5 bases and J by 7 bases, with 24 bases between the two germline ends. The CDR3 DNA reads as TGTGCCAGCAGCCTCTGGGCCGCTATGGGAGGATCGAATGAGCAGTTCTTC. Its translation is CASSLWAAMGGSNEQFF.

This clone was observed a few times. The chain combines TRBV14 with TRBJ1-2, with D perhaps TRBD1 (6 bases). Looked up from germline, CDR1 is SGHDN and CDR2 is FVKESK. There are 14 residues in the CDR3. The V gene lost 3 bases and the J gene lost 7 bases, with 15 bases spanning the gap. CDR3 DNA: TGTGCCAGCAGCCACGGACAGTTCCTAGGTGGCTACACCTTC. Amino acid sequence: CASSHGQFLGGYTF.

CDR3 in DNA: TGTGCCAGTAGTATAGAAAAGAGGGTCTCTACATTCTACGAGCAGTACTTC. Translated: CASSIEKRVSTFYEQYF. V usage is TRBV19 and J usage is TRBJ2-7; perhaps TRBD2 as D (5 bases). Between the trimmed V and J ends, which lost 0 bases and 3 bases, there was a span of 18 bases. The CDR3 is 17 residues long. CDR1 and CDR2 from the germline V gene are LNHDA and SQIVND (reference sequence).

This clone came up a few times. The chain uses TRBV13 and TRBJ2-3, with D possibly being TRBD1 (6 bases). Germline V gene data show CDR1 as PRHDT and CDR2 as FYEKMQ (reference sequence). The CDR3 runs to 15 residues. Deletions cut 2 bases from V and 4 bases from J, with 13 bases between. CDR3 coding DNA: TGTGCCAGCAGCTTATTCAGGGGTCCCGCAGATACGCAGTATTTT. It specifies CASSLFRGPADTQYF.

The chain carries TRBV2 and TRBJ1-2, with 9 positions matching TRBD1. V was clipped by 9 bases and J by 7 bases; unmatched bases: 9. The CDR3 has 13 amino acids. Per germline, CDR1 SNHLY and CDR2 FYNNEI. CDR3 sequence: CARAGTGISGYTF. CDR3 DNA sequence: TGTGCCAGGGCCGGGACAGGGATTTCTGGCTACACCTTC. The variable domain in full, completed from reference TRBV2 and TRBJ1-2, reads EPEVTQTPSHQVTQMGQEVILRCVPISNHLYFYWYRQILGQKVEFLVSFYNNEISEKSEIFDDQFSVERPDGSNFTLKIRSTKLEDSAMYFCARAGTGISGYTFGSGTRLTVV.

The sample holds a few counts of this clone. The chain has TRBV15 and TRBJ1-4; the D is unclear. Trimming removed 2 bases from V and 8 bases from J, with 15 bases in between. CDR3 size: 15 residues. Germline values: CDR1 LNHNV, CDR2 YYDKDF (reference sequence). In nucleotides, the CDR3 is TGTGCCACCAGCAGAATCCCGGTAGACGGGGAAAAACTGTTTTTT. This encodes CATSRIPVDGEKLFF.

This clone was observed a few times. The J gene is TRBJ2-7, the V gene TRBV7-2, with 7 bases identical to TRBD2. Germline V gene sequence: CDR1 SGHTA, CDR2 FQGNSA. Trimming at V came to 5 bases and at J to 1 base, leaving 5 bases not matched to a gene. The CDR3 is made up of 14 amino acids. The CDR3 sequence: CASSHRGGSYEQYF. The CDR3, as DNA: TGTGCCAGCAGCCACCGGGGAGGGTCCTACGAGCAGTACTTC.

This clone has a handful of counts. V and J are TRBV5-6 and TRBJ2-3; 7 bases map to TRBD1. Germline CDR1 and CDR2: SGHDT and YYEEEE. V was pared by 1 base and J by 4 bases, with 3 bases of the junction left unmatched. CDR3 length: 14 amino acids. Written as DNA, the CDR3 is TGTGCCAGCAGCTTGCAAGGGGGCCCAGATACGCAGTATTTT. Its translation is CASSLQGGPDTQYF.

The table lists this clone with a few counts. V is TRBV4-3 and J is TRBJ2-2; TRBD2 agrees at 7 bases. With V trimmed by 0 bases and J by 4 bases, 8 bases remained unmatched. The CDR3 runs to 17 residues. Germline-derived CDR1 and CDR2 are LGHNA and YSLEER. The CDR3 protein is CASSQDRLAETTGELFF. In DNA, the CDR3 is TGCGCCAGCAGCCAAGATCGGCTAGCGGAAACCACCGGGGAGCTGTTTTTT.

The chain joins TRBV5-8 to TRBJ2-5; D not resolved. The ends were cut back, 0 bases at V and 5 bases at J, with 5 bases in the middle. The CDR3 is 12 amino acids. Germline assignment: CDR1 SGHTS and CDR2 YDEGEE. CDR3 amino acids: CASSLARETQYF. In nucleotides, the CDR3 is TGTGCCAGCAGCTTGGCGAGGGAGACCCAGTACTTC.

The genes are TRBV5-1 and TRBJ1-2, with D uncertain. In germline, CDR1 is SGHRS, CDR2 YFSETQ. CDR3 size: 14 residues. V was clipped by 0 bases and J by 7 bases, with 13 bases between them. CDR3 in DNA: TGCGCCAGCAGCTTGGGACTGTCCACGGGTGGCTACACCTTC. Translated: CASSLGLSTGGYTF.

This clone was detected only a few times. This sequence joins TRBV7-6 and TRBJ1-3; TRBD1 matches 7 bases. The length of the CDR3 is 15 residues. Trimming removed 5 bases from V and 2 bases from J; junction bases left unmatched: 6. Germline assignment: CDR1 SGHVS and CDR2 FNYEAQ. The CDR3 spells CASSLGQAAGNTIYF. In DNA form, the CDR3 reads TGTGCCAGCAGCCTAGGACAGGCTGCTGGAAACACCATATATTTT.

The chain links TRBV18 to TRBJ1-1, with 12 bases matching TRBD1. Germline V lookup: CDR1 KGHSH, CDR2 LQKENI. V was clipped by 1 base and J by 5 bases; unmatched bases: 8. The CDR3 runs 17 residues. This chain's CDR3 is CASSPQAGTGGITEAFF. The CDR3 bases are TGTGCCAGCTCACCACAGGCCGGGACAGGGGGCATAACTGAAGCTTTCTTT.

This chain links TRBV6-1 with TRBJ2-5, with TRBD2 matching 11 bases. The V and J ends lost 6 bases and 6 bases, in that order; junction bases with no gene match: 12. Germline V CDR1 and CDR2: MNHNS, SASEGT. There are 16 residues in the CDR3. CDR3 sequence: CASRELAGAPGKTQYF. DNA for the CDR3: TGTGCCAGCAGGGAACTAGCGGGGGCCCCCGGGAAGACCCAGTACTTC.

The CDR3 loop is CASSPGHNMVGYTF. In DNA form, the CDR3 reads TGCGCCAGCAGCCCGGGACACAACATGGTTGGCTACACCTTC. The chain links TRBV4-1 to TRBJ1-2; perhaps TRBD1 as D (6 bases). V shed 4 bases and J shed 7 bases, with 16 bases lying between them. Germline V CDR1 and CDR2: MGHRA, YSYEKL. CDR3 length: 14 amino acids.

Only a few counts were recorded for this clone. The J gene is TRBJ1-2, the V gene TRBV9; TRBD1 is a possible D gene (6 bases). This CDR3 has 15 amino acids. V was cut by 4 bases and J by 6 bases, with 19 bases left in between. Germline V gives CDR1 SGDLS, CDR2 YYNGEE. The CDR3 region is CASSTTGLGKNGYTF. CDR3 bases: TGTGCCAGCAGCACAACAGGGTTGGGGAAGAATGGCTACACCTTC.

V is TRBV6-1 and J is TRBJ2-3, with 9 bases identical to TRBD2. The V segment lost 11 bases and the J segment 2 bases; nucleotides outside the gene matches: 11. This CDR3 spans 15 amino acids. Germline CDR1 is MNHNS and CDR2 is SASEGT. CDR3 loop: CASVRASGATDTQYF. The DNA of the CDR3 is TGTGCCTCAGTCCGGGCTAGCGGGGCCACAGATACGCAGTATTTT.

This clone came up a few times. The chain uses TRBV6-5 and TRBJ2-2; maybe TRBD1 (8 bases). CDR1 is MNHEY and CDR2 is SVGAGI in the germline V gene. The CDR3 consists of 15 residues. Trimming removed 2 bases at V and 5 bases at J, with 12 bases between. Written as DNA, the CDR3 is TGTGCCAGCAGTTACAACAGGGGGGGAACCGGGGAGCTGTTTTTT. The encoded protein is CASSYNRGGTGELFF.

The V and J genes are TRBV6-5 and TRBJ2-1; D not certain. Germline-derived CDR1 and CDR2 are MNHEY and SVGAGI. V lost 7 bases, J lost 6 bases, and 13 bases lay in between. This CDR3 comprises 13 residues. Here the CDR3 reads CASTPDGFNEQFF. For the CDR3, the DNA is TGTGCCAGCACTCCCGACGGGTTCAATGAGCAGTTCTTC.